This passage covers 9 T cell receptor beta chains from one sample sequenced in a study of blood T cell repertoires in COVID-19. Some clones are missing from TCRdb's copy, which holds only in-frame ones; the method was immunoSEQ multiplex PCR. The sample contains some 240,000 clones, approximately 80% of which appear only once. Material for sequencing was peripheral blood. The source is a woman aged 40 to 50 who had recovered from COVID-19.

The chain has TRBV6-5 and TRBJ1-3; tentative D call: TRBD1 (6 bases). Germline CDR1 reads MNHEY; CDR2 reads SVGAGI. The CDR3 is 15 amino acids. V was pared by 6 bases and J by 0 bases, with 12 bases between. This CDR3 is CASRVGTLSGNTIYF. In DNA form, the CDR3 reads TGTGCCAGCAGAGTGGGGACACTCTCTGGAAACACCATATATTTT.

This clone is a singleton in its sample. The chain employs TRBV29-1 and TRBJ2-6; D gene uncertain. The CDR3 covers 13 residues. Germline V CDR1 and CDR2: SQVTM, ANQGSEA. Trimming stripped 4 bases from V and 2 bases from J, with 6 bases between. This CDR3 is CSVGSTGANVLTF. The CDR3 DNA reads TGCAGCGTTGGTAGTACTGGGGCCAACGTCCTGACTTTC.

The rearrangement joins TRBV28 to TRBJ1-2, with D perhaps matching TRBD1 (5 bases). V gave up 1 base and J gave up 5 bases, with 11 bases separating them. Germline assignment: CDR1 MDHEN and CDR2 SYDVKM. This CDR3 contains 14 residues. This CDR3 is CASSLSRGGYGYTF. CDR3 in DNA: TGTGCCAGCAGTTTATCGAGGGGAGGTTATGGCTACACCTTC.

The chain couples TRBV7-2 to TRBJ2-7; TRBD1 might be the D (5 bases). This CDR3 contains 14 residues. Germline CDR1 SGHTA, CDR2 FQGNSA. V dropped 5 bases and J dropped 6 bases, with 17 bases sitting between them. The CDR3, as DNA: TGTGCCAGCAGCCCCGCCCCCTCAGGGCCCGAGCAGTACTTC. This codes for CASSPAPSGPEQYF.

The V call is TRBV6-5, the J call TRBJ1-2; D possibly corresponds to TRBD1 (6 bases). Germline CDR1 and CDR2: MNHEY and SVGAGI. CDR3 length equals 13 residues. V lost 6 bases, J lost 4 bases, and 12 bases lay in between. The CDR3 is CASRAKGVYGYTF. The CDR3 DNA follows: TGTGCCAGCAGAGCGAAGGGGGTCTATGGCTACACCTTC.

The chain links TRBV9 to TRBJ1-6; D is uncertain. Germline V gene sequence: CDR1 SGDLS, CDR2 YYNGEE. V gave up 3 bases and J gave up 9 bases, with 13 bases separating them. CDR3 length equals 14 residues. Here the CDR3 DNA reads TGTGCCAGCAGCGAGTGGGGAGGGAGTTCACCCCTCCACTTT. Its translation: CASSEWGGSSPLHF. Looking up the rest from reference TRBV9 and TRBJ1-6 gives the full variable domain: DSGVTQTPKHLITATGQRVTLRCSPRSGDLSVYWYQQSLDQGLQFLIQYYNGEERAKGNILERFSAQQFPDLHSELNLSSLELGDSALYFCASSEWGGSSPLHFGNGTRLTVT.

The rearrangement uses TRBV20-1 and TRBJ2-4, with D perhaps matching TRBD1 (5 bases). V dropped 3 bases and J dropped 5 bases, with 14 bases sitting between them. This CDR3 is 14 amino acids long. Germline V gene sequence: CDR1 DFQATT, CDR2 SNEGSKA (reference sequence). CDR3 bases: TGCAGTGCTAGTTTGTATCCAGGGCAAAACATTCAGTACTTC. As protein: CSASLYPGQNIQYF.

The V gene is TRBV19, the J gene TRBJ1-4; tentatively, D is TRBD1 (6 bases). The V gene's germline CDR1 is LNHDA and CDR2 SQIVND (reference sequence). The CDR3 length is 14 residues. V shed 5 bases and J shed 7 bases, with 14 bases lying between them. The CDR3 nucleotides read TGTGCCAGTAGTGACGAGGGGGAAGGTGAAAAACTGTTTTTT. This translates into CASSDEGEGEKLFF. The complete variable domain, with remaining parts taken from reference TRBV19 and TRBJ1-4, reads DGGITQSPKYLFRKEGQNVTLSCEQNLNHDAMYWYRQDPGQGLRLIYYSQIVNDFQKGDIAEGYSVSREKKESFPLTVTSAQKNPTAFYLCASSDEGEGEKLFFGSGTQLSVL.

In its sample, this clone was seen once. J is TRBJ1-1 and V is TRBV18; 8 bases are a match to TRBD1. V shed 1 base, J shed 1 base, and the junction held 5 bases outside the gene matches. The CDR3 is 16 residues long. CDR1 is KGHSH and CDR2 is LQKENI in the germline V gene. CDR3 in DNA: TGTGCCAGCTCACCACGGACAGGGCAGGGGAACACTGAAGCTTTCTTT. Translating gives CASSPRTGQGNTEAFF.